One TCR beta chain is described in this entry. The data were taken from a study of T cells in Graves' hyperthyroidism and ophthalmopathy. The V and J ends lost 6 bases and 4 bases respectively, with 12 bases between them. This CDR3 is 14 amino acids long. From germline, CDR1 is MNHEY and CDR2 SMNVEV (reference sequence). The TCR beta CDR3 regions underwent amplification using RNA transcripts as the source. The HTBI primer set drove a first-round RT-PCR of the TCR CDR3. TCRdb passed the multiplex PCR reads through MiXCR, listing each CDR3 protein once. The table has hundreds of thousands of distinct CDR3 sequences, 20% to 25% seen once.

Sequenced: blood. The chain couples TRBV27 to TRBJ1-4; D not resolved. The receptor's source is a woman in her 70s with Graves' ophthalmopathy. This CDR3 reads CASSLLGSNEKLFF. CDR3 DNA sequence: TGTGCCAGCAGCCTTCTGGGTAGTAATGAAAAACTGTTTTTT. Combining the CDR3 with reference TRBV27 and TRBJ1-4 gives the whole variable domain EAQVTQNPRYLITVTGKKLTVTCSQNMNHEYMSWYRQDPGLGLRQIYYSMNVEVTDKGDVPEGYKVSRKEKRNFPLILESPSPNQTSLYFCASSLLGSNEKLFFGSGTQLSVL.